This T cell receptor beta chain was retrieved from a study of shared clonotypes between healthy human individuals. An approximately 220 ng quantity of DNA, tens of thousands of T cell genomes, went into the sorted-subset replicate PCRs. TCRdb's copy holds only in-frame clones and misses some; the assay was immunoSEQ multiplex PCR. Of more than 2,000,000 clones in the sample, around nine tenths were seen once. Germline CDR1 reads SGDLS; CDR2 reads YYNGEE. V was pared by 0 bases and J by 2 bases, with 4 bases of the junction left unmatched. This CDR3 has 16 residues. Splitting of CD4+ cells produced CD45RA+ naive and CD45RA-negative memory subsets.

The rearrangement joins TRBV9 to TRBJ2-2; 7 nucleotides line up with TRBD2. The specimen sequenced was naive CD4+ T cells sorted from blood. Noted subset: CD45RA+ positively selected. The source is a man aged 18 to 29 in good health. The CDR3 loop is CASSVEAGVNTGELFF. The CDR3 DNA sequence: TGTGCCAGCAGCGTAGAGGCGGGGGTCAACACCGGGGAGCTGTTTTTT.